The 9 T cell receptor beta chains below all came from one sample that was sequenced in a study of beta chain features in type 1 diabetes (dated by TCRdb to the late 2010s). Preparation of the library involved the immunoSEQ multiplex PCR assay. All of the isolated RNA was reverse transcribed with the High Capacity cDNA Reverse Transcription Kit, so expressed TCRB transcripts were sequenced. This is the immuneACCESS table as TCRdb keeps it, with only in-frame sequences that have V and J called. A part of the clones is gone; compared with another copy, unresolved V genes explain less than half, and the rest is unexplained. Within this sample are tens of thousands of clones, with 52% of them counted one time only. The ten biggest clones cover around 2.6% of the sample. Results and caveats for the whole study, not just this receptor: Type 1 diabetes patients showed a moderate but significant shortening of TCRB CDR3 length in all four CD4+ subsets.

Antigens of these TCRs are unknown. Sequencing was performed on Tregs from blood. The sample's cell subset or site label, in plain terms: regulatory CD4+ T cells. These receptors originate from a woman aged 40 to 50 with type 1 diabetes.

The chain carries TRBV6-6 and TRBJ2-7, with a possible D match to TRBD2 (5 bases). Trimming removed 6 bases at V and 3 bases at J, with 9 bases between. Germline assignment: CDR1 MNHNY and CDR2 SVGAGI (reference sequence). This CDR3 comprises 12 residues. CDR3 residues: CASSGGGYEQYF. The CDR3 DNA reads TGTGCCAGCAGCGGAGGCGGCTACGAGCAGTACTTC.

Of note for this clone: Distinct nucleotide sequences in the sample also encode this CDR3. CDR3 bases: TGCAGCGTTGGCGGGTTAATGAACACTGAAGCTTTCTTT. Its protein is CSVGGLMNTEAFF. The V call is TRBV29-1, the J call TRBJ1-1; D is unresolved. Germline CDR1 and CDR2: SQVTM and ANQGSEA. V shed 4 bases and J shed 0 bases, with 9 bases lying between them. The CDR3 sequence is 13 residues long.

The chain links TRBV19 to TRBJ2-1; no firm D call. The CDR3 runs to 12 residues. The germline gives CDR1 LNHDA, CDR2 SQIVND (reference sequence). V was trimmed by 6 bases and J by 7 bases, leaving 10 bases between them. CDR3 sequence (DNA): TGTGCCAGTAGCCAGTACGTAAATGAGCAGTTCTTC. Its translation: CASSQYVNEQFF.

The CDR3 spells CASSSRGMNYEQYF. The CDR3 DNA follows: TGTGCCAGCAGTTCCAGGGGTATGAACTACGAGCAGTACTTC. The chain couples TRBV7-2 to TRBJ2-7; perhaps TRBD1 as D (6 bases). V was trimmed by 6 bases and J by 3 bases, leaving 15 bases between them. This CDR3 has 14 residues. Germline CDR1 and CDR2: SGHTA and FQGNSA.

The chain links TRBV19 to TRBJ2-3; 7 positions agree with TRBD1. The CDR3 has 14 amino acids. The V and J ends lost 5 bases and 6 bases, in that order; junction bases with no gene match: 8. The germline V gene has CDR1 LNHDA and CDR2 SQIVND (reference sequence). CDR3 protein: CASSLQGSTDTQYF. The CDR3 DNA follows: TGTGCCAGTAGTTTACAGGGGAGTACGGATACGCAGTATTTT.

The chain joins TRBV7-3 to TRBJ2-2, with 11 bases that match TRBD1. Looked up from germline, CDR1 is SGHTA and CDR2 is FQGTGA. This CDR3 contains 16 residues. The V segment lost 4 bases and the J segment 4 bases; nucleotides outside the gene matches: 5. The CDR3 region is CASSWDGTGGTGELFF. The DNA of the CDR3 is TGTGCCAGCAGCTGGGATGGGACAGGGGGCACCGGGGAGCTGTTTTTT.

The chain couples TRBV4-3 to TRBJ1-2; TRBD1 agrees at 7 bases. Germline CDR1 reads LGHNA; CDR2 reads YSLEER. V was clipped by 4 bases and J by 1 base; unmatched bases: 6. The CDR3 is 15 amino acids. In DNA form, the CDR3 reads TGCGCCAGCAGCCCCCGTCAGGGGGATAACTATGGCTACACCTTC. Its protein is CASSPRQGDNYGYTF.

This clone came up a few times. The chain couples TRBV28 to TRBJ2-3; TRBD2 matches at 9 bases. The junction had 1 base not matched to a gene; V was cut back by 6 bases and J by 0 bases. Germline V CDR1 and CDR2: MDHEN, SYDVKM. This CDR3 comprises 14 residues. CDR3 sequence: CASRAGGSTDTQYF. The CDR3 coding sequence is TGTGCCAGCAGGGCGGGAGGGAGCACAGATACGCAGTATTTT.

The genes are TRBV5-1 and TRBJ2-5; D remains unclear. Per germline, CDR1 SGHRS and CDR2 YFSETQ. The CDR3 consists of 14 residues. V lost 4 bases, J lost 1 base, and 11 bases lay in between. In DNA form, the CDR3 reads TGCGCCAGCAGCCCTGTTCCCCCCCAAGAGACCCAGTACTTC. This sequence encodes CASSPVPPQETQYF. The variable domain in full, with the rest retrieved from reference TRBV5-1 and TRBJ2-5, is KAGVTQTPRYLIKTRGQQVTLSCSPISGHRSVSWYQQTPGQGLQFLFEYFSETQRNKGNFPGRFSGRQFSNSRSEMNVSTLELGDSALYLCASSPVPPQETQYFGPGTRLLVL.